This T cell receptor (beta chain) was obtained from a study of blood T cell repertoires in COVID-19. This table comes from immunoSEQ multiplex PCR, and its TCRdb copy is limited to in-frame clones, with some not included. The sample holds about 90,000 clones; 90% are singletons and the top ten take 5.1%. From germline, CDR1 is MNHEY and CDR2 SVGAGI. Trimming cost V 8 bases and J 5 bases; bases outside gene matches: 5. The CDR3 is made up of 13 amino acids. The chain has TRBV6-5 and TRBJ2-2; 7 bases match TRBD1. The clonotype comes from a man in his fifties or sixties with acute or convalescent COVID-19. The sample taken for sequencing was peripheral blood. The CDR3 DNA follows: TGTGCCAGCGGAAGGGGGCGTACCGGGGAGCTGTTTTTT. Its protein is CASGRGRTGELFF.